The 27 T cell receptor beta chains below were found in one sample sequenced in a study of blood T cells in healthy people across ages. For the second PCR, which ran for about 7 to 11 cycles, a sample-barcoded 5' primer and a J-beta primer mix were used. One entry per CDR3 protein results from TCRdb running MiXCR on the 5' RACE reads. The sample lists about 730,000 distinct CDR3 sequences, more than 40% seen once, with roughly 19% in the top ten. Sequencing input: blood. The receptors derive from a woman aged 60-70 years in good health.

A word on this clonotype: A single base separates this from a much larger clone, so it may be a read error. The chain has TRBV29-1 and TRBJ2-3; 7 nucleotides agree with TRBD2. CDR3 length: 12 amino acids. The germline gives CDR1 SQVTM, CDR2 ANQGSEA. The V gene end was trimmed by 6 bases and the J gene end by 4 bases; junction bases not matched to a gene: 4. The DNA of the CDR3 is TGCAGCGTCCAGGGAGGGGCAGATACGCAGTATTTT. Protein sequence: CSVQGGADTQYF.

This clonotype occurred a few times. CDR3: CSAPRRLTESYEQYF. CDR3 in DNA: TGCAGTGCCCCACGAAGGCTTACCGAATCCTACGAGCAGTACTTC. The chain uses TRBV20-1 and TRBJ2-7; no reliable D call. The germline V and J ends were trimmed by 6 bases and 1 base, with 19 bases remaining between them. The CDR3 covers 15 residues. CDR1 and CDR2 (germline): DFQATT, SNEGSKA (reference sequence).

This clonotype has a count of ten or more. The chain recombines TRBV29-1 with TRBJ1-2, with D maybe TRBD1 (6 bases). V lost 5 bases to trimming and J lost 3 bases, with 19 bases between them. The CDR3 contains 15 residues. Germline-derived CDR1 and CDR2 are SQVTM and ANQGSEA. CDR3 amino acids: CSVRSGATDYYGYTF. CDR3 sequence (DNA): TGCAGCGTTCGCTCAGGGGCCACTGACTACTATGGCTACACCTTC.

The chain has TRBV2 and TRBJ2-2, with 8 bases aligning to TRBD2. The CDR3 consists of 13 residues. The V gene's germline CDR1 is SNHLY and CDR2 FYNNEI. V lost 4 bases and J lost 8; bases outside the gene matches: 3. The CDR3 region has the DNA TGTGCCAGCAGTGGCGGGACTAGGGGGGAGCTGTTTTTT. Protein sequence: CASSGGTRGELFF.

The CDR3 DNA is TGTGCCACCAGTGATTTGCGGCTTGAGACAGATACGCAGTATTTT. Translated, it gives CATSDLRLETDTQYF. The chain couples TRBV24-1 to TRBJ2-3, with unresolved D. Germline V lookup: CDR1 KGHDR, CDR2 SFDVKD. V was clipped by 0 bases and J by 3 bases, with 9 bases between them. The CDR3 covers 15 residues.

This sequence joins TRBV9 and TRBJ1-6; 7 bases are shared with TRBD1. The germline gives CDR1 SGDLS, CDR2 YYNGEE. The CDR3 is made up of 14 amino acids. After removal of 3 bases from V and 7 bases from J, the junction contained 4 bases not matched to a gene. The CDR3 DNA sequence: TGTGCCAGCAGCGACCAGGGGGGGAATTCACCCCTCCACTTT. Residues: CASSDQGGNSPLHF.

The CDR3: CASSSGGGLYTQYF. The DNA for the CDR3 is TGTGCCAGCAGCTCGGGCGGGGGCCTATATACGCAGTATTTT. The chain uses TRBV11-1 and TRBJ2-3, with a possible D match to TRBD2 (7 bases). Trimming shortened V by 4 bases and J by 7 bases, and 15 bases separated the two germline ends. The CDR3 has 14 residues. Germline CDR1 SGHAT, CDR2 FQDESV (reference sequence).

V is TRBV9 and J is TRBJ2-2; the D is unclear. The V gene's germline CDR1 is SGDLS and CDR2 YYNGEE. The CDR3 has 15 amino acids. V was cut by 3 bases and J by 0 bases, with 9 bases left in between. The CDR3 sequence: CASSARRPNTGELFF. As DNA, the CDR3 is TGTGCCAGCAGCGCAAGACGACCGAACACCGGGGAGCTGTTTTTT.

This clonotype occurred a few times. The gene calls are TRBV20-1 and TRBJ2-1; TRBD1 matches at 9 bases. The junction had 13 bases not matched to a gene; V was cut back by 7 bases and J by 0 bases. Germline V gives CDR1 DFQATT, CDR2 SNEGSKA (reference sequence). CDR3 length: 17 amino acids. CDR3 residues: CSVPGQGPRSSYNEQFF. The CDR3 DNA is TGCAGTGTGCCGGGACAGGGCCCGAGGAGCTCCTACAATGAGCAGTTCTTC.

The genes are TRBV27 and TRBJ2-7; D assignment may be TRBD1 or TRBD2 (5 bases each). Trimming took 5 bases from V and 0 from J, leaving 17 bases between them. CDR3 length: 16 amino acids. Germline V gives CDR1 MNHEY, CDR2 SMNVEV (reference sequence). DNA for the CDR3: TGTGCCAGCAGTAGGGGTGGGGGAACCGCCTCCTACGAGCAGTACTTC. It translates to CASSRGGGTASYEQYF.

This clonotype appeared a few times. This chain links TRBV6-1 with TRBJ2-3; possibly TRBD2 for D (6 bases). V was clipped by 6 bases and J by 7 bases, with 26 bases between them. CDR1 MNHNS and CDR2 SASEGT come from the germline V gene. This CDR3 contains 17 residues. The CDR3 here is CASSSQLVAEAFNTQYF. The CDR3 DNA follows: TGTGCCAGCAGCTCCCAGTTGGTAGCGGAGGCCTTCAATACGCAGTATTTT.

This clonotype was seen once. The CDR3 sequence is CASGQGNGQETQFF. The CDR3 DNA follows: TGTGCCTCCGGACAGGGAAATGGCCAAGAGACCCAGTTCTTC. This chain links TRBV10-3 with TRBJ2-1; 8 bases agree with TRBD1. V was pared by 11 bases and J by 13 bases, with 19 bases of the junction left unmatched. Germline CDR1 is ENHRY and CDR2 is SYGVKD. The CDR3 sequence is 14 residues long.

The table lists this clonotype with a count of one. The chain links TRBV20-1 to TRBJ2-1; 9 bases fit TRBD1. Gene TRBJ2-7 matches the end of the DNA better, so the J call may be wrong. The CDR3 extends over 13 amino acids. The germline V gene encodes CDR1 DFQATT and CDR2 SNEGSKA (reference sequence). CDR3 DNA: TGCAGTGCTCTCGGGGACAGGGACAATGAGCAGTACTTC. This gives the protein CSALGDRDNEQYF.

CDR3: CSVDRPEAFF. CDR3 nucleotide sequence: TGCAGCGTTGATAGGCCCGAAGCTTTCTTT. This rearrangement joins TRBV29-1 to TRBJ1-1; D is unclear. Trimming removed 3 bases from V and 8 bases from J, with 7 bases in between. Germline CDR1 SQVTM, CDR2 ANQGSEA. The CDR3 is made up of 10 amino acids.

The table lists this clonotype with many counts. V is TRBV5-1 and J is TRBJ2-3; 8 bases align to TRBD2. The CDR3 totals 14 residues. Germline CDR1 SGHRS, CDR2 YFSETQ. V trimming: 6 bases; J trimming: 3 bases; junction bases outside the gene matches: 6. The CDR3 DNA reads as TGCGCCAGCAATCCGGGACTAGGAACAGATACGCAGTATTTT. Translation gives CASNPGLGTDTQYF.

The sample holds a few counts of this clonotype. The chain joins TRBV4-1 to TRBJ2-3; TRBD2 matches at 7 bases. Germline lookup yields CDR1 MGHRA and CDR2 YSYEKL. The CDR3 contains 16 residues. Trimming removed 1 base from V and 2 bases from J; junction bases left unmatched: 6. This CDR3 is CASSQVPGLSTDTQYF. CDR3 in DNA: TGCGCCAGCAGCCAAGTCCCGGGACTATCCACAGATACGCAGTATTTT.

This clonotype was detected only a few times. This could be a read error, since a much larger clone is one nucleotide away. V is TRBV29-1 and J is TRBJ2-7; a possible D gene is TRBD1 (5 bases). Germline V gives CDR1 SQVTM, CDR2 ANQGSEA. Trimming stripped 3 bases from V and 1 base from J, with 10 bases between. This CDR3 has 13 residues. The CDR3 loop is CSVERRQSYEQYF. The CDR3 coding sequence is TGCAGCGTTGAGAGACGACAGTCCTACGAGCAGTACTTC.

In DNA, the CDR3 is TGTGCCAGCAGTTCGTCACGACAGGGGAGGGGCAATGAGCAGTTCTTC. This sequence encodes CASSSSRQGRGNEQFF. J is TRBJ2-1 and V is TRBV12-3 or TRBV12-4; D is perhaps TRBD1 (8 bases). This CDR3 is built from 16 residues. The germline V and J ends were trimmed by 4 bases and 6 bases, with 19 bases remaining between them.

This chain's CDR3 is CASSLKRGGSNTDTQYF. CDR3 nucleotides: TGTGCCAGCAGCTTGAAGCGGGGGGGCTCTAACACAGATACGCAGTATTTT. This rearrangement joins TRBV7-8 to TRBJ2-3; 10 positions agree with TRBD2. This CDR3 has 17 amino acids. From germline, CDR1 is SGHVS and CDR2 FQNEAQ. V lost 3 bases, J lost 2 bases, and 8 bases stayed unmatched.

To note about this clonotype: A much larger clone is a single base away; this may be a read error. The chain combines TRBV20-1 with TRBJ2-7; D possibly corresponds to TRBD1 (5 bases). This CDR3 is 13 amino acids long. Trimming shortened V by 6 bases and J by 5 bases, and 17 bases separated the two germline ends. Germline V gene lookup returns CDR1 DFQATT and CDR2 SNEGSKA (reference sequence). CDR3 nucleotide sequence: TGCAGTGCCCTAGAATCAGGGATCGACGAGCAGTACTTC. It codes for CSALESGIDEQYF.

The chain joins TRBV7-9 to TRBJ1-6; D is unclear. CDR1 and CDR2 from the germline V gene are SEHNR and FQNEAQ (reference sequence). The V and J ends lost 5 bases and 2 bases respectively, with 16 bases between them. The CDR3 is 17 amino acids. The CDR3 here is CASSPTTSGTYNSPLHF. In DNA, the CDR3 is TGTGCCAGCAGCCCAACTACTTCCGGGACCTATAATTCACCCCTCCACTTT.

This chain uses TRBV9 with TRBJ1-5, with D tentatively TRBD1 (6 bases). From germline, CDR1 is SGDLS and CDR2 YYNGEE. V lost 3 bases and J 6 bases, leaving 10 bases between the germline ends. The CDR3 is 13 amino acids. Here the CDR3 reads CASSETGSQPQHF. In nucleotides, the CDR3 is TGTGCCAGCAGCGAAACAGGGAGTCAGCCCCAGCATTTT.

To note about this clonotype: A much larger clone sits a single nucleotide away, making a read error possible. The chain is built from TRBV5-1 and TRBJ2-5, with 9 positions matching TRBD1. Looked up from germline, CDR1 is SGHRS and CDR2 is YFSETQ. J was trimmed by 11 bases and V by 4 bases; bases with no gene match: 15. The CDR3 totals 15 residues. The CDR3 DNA is TGCGCCAGCAGCCCCTCGGGACAGGGCCCCAATGAGCAGTACTTC. The encoded protein is CASSPSGQGPNEQYF. The full variable domain, with the rest looked up from reference TRBV5-1 and TRBJ2-5, is KAGVTQTPRYLIKTRGQQVTLSCSPISGHRSVSWYQQTPGQGLQFLFEYFSETQRNKGNFPGRFSGRQFSNSRSEMNVSTLELGDSALYLCASSPSGQGPNEQYFGPGTRLLVL.

The V and J genes are TRBV30 and TRBJ2-7; no clear D gene. Germline-derived CDR1 and CDR2 are GTSNPN and SVGIG (reference sequence). V was clipped by 1 base and J by 7 bases, with 14 bases between them. The length of the CDR3 is 13 residues. The CDR3 here is CAWSGGMSEEQYF. The CDR3 DNA reads TGTGCCTGGAGTGGTGGGATGAGTGAAGAGCAGTACTTC.

This clonotype was detected only a few times. The chain employs TRBV12-5 and TRBJ2-1; D is possibly TRBD2 (5 bases). Between the trimmed V and J ends, which lost 0 bases and 6 bases, there was a span of 24 bases. There are 19 residues in the CDR3. The V gene's germline CDR1 is LGHNT and CDR2 FRNRAP. The CDR3 loop reads CASGLVISRAEEGSNEQFF. CDR3 in DNA: TGTGCTAGTGGTTTGGTAATTAGCCGAGCGGAAGAGGGATCCAATGAGCAGTTCTTC.

The CDR3: CASSLGGDRRAFF. The CDR3, as DNA: TGTGCCAGCAGTTTAGGTGGGGACAGGCGAGCTTTCTTT. The chain uses TRBV12-3 or TRBV12-4 and TRBJ1-1, with 8 bases lining up with TRBD1. CDR3 size: 13 residues. Unmatched junction bases numbered 5, after V lost 1 base and J lost 10 bases.

This clonotype was observed a handful of times. This chain uses TRBV5-1 with TRBJ1-2, with 7 bases that match TRBD1. The germline CDR1 and CDR2 sequences are SGHRS and YFSETQ. Trimming removed 4 bases from V and 11 bases from J; junction bases left unmatched: 11. This CDR3 has 13 amino acids. The chain's CDR3 is CASSVERGQGYTF. As DNA, the CDR3 is TGCGCCAGCAGCGTGGAGAGGGGGCAAGGTTACACCTTC.